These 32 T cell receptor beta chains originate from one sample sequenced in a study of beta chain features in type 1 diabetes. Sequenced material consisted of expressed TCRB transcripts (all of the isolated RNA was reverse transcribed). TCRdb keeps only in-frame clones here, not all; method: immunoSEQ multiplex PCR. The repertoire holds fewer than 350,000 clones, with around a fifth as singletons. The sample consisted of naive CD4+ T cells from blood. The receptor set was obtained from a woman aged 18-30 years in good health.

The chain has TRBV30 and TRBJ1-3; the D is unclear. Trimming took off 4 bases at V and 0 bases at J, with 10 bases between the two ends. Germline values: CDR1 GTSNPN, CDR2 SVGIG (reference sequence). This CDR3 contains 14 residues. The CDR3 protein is CAWTAKRSGNTIYF. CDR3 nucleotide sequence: TGTGCCTGGACGGCCAAGCGCTCTGGAAACACCATATATTTT.

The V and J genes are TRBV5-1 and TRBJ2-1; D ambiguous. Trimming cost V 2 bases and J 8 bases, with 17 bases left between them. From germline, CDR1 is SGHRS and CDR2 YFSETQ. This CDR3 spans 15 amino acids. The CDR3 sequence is CASSFLPDVSDEQFF. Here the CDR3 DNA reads TGCGCCAGCAGCTTCCTACCCGATGTGTCCGATGAGCAGTTCTTC.

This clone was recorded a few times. The CDR3 region has the DNA TGCGCCAGCACCCAGACTAGCGGGGCCCAAGAGACCCAGTACTTC. Its translation is CASTQTSGAQETQYF. V and J are TRBV5-1 and TRBJ2-5; the match to TRBD2 covers 11 bases. The CDR3 totals 15 residues. After removal of 6 bases from V and 1 base from J, the junction contained 5 bases not matched to a gene. From germline, CDR1 is SGHRS and CDR2 YFSETQ.

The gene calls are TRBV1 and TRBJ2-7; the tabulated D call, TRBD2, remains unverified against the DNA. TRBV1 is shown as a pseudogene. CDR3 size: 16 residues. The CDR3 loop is CTSSPAAGGWPYEQYF. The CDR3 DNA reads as TGCACCAGCAGCCCAGCAGCGGGAGGATGGCCCTACGAGCAGTACTTC.

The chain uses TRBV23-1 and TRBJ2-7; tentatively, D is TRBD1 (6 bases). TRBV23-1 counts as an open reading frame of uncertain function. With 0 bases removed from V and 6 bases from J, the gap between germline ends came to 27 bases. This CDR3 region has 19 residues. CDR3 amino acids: CASSQSTPREGEILREQYF. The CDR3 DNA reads TGCGCCAGCAGTCAATCAACCCCTCGTGAGGGGGAGATACTACGCGAGCAGTACTTC.

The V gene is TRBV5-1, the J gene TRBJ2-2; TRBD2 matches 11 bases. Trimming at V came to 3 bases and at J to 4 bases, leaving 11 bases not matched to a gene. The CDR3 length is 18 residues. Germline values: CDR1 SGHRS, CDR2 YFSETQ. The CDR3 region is CASSYTPTGTSGTGELFF. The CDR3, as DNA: TGCGCCAGCAGCTATACTCCTACCGGGACTAGCGGCACCGGGGAGCTGTTTTTT. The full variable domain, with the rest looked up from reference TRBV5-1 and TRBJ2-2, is KAGVTQTPRYLIKTRGQQVTLSCSPISGHRSVSWYQQTPGQGLQFLFEYFSETQRNKGNFPGRFSGRQFSNSRSEMNVSTLELGDSALYLCASSYTPTGTSGTGELFFGEGSRLTVL.

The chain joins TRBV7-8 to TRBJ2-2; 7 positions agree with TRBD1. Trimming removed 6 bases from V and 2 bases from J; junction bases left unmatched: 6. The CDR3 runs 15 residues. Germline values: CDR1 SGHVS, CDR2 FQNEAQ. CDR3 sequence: CASSPGTANTGELFF. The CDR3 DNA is TGTGCCAGCAGTCCCGGGACAGCAAACACCGGGGAGCTGTTTTTT. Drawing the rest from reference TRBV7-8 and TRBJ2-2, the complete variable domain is GAGVSQSPRYKVAKRGQDVALRCDPISGHVSLFWYQQALGQGPEFLTYFQNEAQLDKSGLPSDRFFAERPEGSVSTLKIQRTQQEDSAVYLCASSPGTANTGELFFGEGSRLTVL.

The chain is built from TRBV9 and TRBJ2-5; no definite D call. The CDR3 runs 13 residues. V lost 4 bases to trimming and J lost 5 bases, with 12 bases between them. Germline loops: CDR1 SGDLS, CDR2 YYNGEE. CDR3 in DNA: TGTGCCAGCAGCTTACGGAGCGAGGAGACCCAGTACTTC. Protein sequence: CASSLRSEETQYF.

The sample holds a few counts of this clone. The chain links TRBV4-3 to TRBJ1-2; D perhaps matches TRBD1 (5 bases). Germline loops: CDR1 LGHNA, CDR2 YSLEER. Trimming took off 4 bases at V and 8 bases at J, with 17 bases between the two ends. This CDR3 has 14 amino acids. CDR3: CASSPGQWRRGYTF. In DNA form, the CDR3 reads TGCGCCAGCAGCCCCGGACAATGGCGTCGCGGCTACACCTTC.

The CDR3 region is CASSSQGVGTEAFF. The DNA for the CDR3 is TGTGCCAGCAGCTCACAGGGGGTTGGCACTGAAGCTTTCTTT. The J gene is TRBJ1-1, the V gene TRBV7-9; 8 bases are a match to TRBD1. V dropped 4 bases and J dropped 4; count of bases not matched to a gene: 5. Germline V gene sequence: CDR1 SEHNR, CDR2 FQNEAQ (reference sequence). The CDR3 has 14 amino acids.

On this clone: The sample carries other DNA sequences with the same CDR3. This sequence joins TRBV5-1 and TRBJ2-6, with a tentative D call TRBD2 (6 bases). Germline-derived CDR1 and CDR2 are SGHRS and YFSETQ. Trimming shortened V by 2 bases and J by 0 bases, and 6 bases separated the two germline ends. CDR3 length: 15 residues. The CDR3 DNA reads TGCGCCAGCAGCTTCGGGGGCTCTGGGGCCAACGTCCTGACTTTC. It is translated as CASSFGGSGANVLTF.

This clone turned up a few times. Written as DNA, the CDR3 is TGCGCCAGCAGCCAGGGAGTAGCGGGGACCCAAGAGACCCAGTACTTC. This codes for CASSQGVAGTQETQYF. The chain carries TRBV4-3 and TRBJ2-5; 8 bases are shared with TRBD2. Germline trimming cut 3 bases from V and 1 base from J; bases unmatched to any gene: 7. Looked up from germline, CDR1 is LGHNA and CDR2 is YSLEER. The CDR3 covers 16 residues.

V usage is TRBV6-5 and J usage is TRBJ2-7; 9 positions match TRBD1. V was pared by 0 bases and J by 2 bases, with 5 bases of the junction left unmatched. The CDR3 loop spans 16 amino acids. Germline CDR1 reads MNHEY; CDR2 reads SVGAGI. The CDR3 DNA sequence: TGTGCCAGCAGTTACTCGTGGACAGGGGAAACCTACGAGCAGTACTTC. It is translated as CASSYSWTGETYEQYF.

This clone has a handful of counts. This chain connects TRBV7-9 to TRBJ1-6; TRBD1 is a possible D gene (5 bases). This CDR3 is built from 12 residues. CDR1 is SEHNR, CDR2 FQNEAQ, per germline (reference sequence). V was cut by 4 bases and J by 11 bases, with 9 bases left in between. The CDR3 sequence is CASSWGETPLHF. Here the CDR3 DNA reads TGTGCCAGCAGCTGGGGGGAAACACCCCTCCACTTT.

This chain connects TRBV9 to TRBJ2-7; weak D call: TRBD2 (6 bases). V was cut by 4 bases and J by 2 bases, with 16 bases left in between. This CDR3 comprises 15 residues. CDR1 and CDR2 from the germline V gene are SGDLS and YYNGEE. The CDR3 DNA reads TGTGCCAGCAGCCGCTTCGGGGGAGCCACCTACGAGCAGTACTTC. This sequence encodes CASSRFGGATYEQYF.

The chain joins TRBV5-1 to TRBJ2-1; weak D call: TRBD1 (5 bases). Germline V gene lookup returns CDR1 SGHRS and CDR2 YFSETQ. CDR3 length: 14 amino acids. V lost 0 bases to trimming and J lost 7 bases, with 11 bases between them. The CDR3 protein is CASSLGTWANEQFF. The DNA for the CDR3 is TGCGCCAGCAGCTTGGGGACATGGGCTAATGAGCAGTTCTTC.

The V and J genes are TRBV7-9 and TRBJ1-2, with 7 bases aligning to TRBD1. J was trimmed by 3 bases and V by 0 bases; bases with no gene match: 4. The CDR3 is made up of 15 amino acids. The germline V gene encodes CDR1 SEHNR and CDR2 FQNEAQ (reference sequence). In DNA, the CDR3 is TGTGCCAGCAGCTTAGCCATGGGGACAGACTATGGCTACACCTTC. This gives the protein CASSLAMGTDYGYTF.

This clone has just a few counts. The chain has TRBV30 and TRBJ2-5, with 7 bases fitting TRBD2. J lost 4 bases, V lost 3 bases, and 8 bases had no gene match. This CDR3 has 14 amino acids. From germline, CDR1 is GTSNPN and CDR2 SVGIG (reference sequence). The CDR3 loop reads CAWSRLAMGETQYF. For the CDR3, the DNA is TGTGCCTGGAGCAGACTAGCTATGGGAGAGACCCAGTACTTC.

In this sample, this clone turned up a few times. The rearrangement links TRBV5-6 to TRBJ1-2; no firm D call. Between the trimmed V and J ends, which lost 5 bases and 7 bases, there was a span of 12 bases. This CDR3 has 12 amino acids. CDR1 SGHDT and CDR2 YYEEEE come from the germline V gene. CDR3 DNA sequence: TGTGCCAGCAGTTCTTCTCCGGGTGGCTACACCTTC. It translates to CASSSSPGGYTF. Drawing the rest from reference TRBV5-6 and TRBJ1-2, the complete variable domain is DAGVTQSPTHLIKTRGQQVTLRCSPKSGHDTVSWYQQALGQGPQFIFQYYEEEERQRGNFPDRFSGHQFPNYSSELNVNALLLGDSALYLCASSSSPGGYTFGSGTRLTVV.

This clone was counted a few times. The CDR3 loop is CASFPGFSTDTQYF. The CDR3 nucleotides read TGTGCCAGCTTCCCGGGTTTTTCAACAGATACGCAGTATTTT. The V call is TRBV28, the J call TRBJ2-3, with no clear D. The CDR3 runs to 14 residues. Germline V gene data show CDR1 as MDHEN and CDR2 as SYDVKM. V shed 8 bases and J shed 3 bases, with 15 bases lying between them.

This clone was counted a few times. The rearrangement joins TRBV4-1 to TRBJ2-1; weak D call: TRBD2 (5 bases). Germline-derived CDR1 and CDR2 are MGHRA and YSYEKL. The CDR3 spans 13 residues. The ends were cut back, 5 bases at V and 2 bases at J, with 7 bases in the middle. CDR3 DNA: TGCGCCAGCAGCGGGAGTACCTACAATGAGCAGTTCTTC. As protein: CASSGSTYNEQFF.

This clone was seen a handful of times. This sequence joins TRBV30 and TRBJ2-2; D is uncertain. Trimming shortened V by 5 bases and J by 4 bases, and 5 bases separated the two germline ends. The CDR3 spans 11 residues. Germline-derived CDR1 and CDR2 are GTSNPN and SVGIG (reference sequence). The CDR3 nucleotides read TGTGCCTGGGCGTCCACCGGGGAGCTGTTTTTT. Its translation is CAWASTGELFF.

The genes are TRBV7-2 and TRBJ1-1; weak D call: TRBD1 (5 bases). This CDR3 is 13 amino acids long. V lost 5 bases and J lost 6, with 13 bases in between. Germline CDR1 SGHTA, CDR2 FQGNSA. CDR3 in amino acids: CASSRQGIPEAFF. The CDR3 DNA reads TGTGCCAGCAGCCGCCAGGGAATCCCTGAAGCTTTCTTT.

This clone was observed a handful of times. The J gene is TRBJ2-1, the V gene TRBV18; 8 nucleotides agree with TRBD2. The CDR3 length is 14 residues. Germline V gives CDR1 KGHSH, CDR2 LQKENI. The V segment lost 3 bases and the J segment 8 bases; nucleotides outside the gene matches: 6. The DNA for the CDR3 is TGTGCCAGCTCACCGACTAGCGTTCGTGATGAGCAGTTCTTC. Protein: CASSPTSVRDEQFF.

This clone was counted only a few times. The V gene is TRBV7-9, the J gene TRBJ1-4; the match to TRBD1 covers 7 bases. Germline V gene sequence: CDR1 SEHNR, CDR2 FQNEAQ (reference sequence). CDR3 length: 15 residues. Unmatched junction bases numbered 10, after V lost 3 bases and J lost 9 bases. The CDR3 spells CASSLTGQLAQKLFF. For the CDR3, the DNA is TGTGCCAGCAGCTTGACGGGACAGCTAGCTCAAAAACTGTTTTTT.

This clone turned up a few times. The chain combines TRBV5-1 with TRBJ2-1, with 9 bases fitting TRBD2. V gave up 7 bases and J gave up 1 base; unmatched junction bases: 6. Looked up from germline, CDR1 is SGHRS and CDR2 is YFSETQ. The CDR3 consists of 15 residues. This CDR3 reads CASWAAGGSYNEQFF. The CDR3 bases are TGCGCCAGCTGGGCGGCGGGAGGGTCCTACAATGAGCAGTTCTTC.

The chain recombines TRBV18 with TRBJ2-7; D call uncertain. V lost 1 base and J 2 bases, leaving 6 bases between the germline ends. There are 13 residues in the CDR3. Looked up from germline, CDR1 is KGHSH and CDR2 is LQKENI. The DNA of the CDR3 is TGTGCCAGCTCACCACTGGCGGCCTACGAGCAGTACTTC. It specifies CASSPLAAYEQYF.

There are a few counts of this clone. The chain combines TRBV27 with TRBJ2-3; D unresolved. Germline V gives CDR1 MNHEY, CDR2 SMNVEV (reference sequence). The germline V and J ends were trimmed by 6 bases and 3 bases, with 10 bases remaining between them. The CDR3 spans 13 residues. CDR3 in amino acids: CASRIDRTDTQYF. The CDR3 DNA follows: TGTGCCAGCAGAATAGATCGGACAGATACGCAGTATTTT.

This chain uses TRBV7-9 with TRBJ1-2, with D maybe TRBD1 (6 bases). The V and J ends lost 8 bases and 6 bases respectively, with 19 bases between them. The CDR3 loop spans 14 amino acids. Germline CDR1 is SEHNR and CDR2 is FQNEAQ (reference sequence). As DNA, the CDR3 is TGTGCCAGCGGGAAGGGCAGGGGTGGAGATGGCTACACCTTC. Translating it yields CASGKGRGGDGYTF.

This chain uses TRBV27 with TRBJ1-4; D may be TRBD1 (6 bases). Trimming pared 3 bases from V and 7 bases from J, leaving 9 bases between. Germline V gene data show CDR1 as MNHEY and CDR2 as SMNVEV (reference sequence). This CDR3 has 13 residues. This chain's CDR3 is CASSLGRGEKLFF. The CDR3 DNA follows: TGTGCCAGCAGTTTGGGCAGGGGTGAAAAACTGTTTTTT.

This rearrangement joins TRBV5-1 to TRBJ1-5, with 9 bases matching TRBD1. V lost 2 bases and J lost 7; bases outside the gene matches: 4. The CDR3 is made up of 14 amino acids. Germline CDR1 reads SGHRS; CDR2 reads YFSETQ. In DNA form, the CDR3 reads TGCGCCAGCAGCTTTGGACAGGGGAGCCAGCCCCAGCATTTT. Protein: CASSFGQGSQPQHF. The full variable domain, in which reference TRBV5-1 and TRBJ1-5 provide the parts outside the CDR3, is KAGVTQTPRYLIKTRGQQVTLSCSPISGHRSVSWYQQTPGQGLQFLFEYFSETQRNKGNFPGRFSGRQFSNSRSEMNVSTLELGDSALYLCASSFGQGSQPQHFGDGTRLSIL.

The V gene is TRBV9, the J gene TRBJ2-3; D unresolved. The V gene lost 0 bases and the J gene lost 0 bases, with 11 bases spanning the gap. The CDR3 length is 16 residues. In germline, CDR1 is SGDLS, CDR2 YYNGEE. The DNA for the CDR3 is TGTGCCAGCAGCGTAGGGCATCCGACTAGCACAGATACGCAGTATTTT. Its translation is CASSVGHPTSTDTQYF.